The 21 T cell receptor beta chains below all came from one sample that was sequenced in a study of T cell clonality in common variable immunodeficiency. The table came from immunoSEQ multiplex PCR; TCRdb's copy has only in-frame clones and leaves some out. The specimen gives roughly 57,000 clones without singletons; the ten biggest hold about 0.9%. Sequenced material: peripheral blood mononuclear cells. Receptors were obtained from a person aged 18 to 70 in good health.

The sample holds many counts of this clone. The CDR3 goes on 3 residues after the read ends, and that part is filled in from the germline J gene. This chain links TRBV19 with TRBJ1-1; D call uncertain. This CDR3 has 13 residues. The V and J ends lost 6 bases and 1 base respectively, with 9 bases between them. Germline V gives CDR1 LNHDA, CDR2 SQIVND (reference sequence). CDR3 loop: CASSRTENTEAFF. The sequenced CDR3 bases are TGTGCCAGTAGCCGGACTGAGAACACTGAA.

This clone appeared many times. This CDR3 reads CASSPGGGHYNEQFF. The covered CDR3 bases are TGTGCCAGCAGTCCTGGGGGGGGGCATTACAATGAG. The chain links TRBV9 to TRBJ2-1, with TRBD2 as a possible D gene (7 bases). The read ends 3 residues early relative to the CDR3; the germline J gene fills the gap. The CDR3 is 15 amino acids. Trimming stripped 5 bases from V and 4 bases from J, with 16 bases between. The V gene's germline CDR1 is SGDLS and CDR2 YYNGEE.

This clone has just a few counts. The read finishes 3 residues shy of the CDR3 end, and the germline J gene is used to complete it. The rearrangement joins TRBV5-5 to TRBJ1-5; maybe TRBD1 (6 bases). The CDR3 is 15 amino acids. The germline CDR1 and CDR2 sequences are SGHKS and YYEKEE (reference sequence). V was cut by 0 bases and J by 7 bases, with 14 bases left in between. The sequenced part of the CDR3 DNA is TGTGCCAGCAGCTTGGCGGTCCAGGGGAACCAGCCC. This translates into CASSLAVQGNQP. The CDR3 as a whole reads CASSLAVQGNQPQHF.

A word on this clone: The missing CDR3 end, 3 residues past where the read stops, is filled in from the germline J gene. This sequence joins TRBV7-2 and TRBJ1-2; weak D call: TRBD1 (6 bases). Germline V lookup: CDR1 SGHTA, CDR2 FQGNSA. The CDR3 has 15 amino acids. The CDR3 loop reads CASSSGQTSTDTYTF. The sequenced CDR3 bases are TGTGCCAGCAGCTCCGGACAGACTAGCACAGATACC.

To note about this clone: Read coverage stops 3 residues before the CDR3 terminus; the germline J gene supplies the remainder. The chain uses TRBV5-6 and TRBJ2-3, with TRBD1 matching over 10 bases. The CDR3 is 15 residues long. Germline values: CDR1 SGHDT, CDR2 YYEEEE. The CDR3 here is CASSYGTGVVETQYF. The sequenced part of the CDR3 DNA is TGTGCCAGCAGCTATGGGACAGGGGTTGTAGAGACG.

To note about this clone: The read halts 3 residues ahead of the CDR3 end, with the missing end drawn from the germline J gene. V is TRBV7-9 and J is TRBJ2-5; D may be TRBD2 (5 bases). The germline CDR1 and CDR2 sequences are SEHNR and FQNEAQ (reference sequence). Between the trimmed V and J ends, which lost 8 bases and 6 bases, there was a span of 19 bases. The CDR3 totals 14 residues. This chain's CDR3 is CASSGERPGKTQYF. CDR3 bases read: TGTGCCAGCTCCGGTGAGCGACCGGGGAAGACC.

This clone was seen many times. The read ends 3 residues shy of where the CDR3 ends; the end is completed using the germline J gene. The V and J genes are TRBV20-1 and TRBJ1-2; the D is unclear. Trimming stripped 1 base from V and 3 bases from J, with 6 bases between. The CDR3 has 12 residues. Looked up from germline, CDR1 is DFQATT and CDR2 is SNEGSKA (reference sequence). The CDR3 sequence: CSARVEDYGYTF. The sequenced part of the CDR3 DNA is TGCAGTGCTAGAGTTGAGGACTATGGC.

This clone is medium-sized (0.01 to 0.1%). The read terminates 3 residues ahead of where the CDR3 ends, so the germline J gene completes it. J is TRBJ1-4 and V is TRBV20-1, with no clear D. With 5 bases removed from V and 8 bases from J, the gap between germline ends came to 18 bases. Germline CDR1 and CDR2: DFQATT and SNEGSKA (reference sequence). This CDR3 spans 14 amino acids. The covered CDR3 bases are TGCAGTGCTCGGCCCGTGCGGGATTGGGAAAAA. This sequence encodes CSARPVRDWEK. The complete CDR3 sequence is CSARPVRDWEKLFF.

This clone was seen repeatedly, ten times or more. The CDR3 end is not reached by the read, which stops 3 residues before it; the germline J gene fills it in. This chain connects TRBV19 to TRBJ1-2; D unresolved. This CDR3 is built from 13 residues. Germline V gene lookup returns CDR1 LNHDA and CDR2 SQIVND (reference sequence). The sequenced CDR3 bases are TGTGCCATTTCTACCGGGCGAGCGGGCGGC. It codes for CAISTGRAGG. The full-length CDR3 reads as CAISTGRAGGYTF. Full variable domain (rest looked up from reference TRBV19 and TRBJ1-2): DGGITQSPKYLFRKEGQNVTLSCEQNLNHDAMYWYRQDPGQGLRLIYYSQIVNDFQKGDIAEGYSVSREKKESFPLTVTSAQKNPTAFYLCAISTGRAGGYTFGSGTRLTVV.

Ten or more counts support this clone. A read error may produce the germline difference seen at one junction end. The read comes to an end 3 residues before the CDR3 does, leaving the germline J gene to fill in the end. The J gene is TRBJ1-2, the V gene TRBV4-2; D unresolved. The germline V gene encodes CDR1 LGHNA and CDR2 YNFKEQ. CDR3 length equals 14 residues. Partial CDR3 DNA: TGCGCCAGCAGCCAAGATCACAGTCGCTATGGC. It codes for CASSQDHSRYG. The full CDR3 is CASSQDHSRYGYTF.

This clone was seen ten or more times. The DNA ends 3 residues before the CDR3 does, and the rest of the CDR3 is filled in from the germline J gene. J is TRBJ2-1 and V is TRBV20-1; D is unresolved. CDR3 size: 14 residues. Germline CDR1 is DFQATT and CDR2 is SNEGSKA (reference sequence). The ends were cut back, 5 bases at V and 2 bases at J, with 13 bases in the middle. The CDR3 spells CSAYSPLAYNEQFF. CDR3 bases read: TGCAGTGCTTATTCCCCCCTCGCCTACAATGAG.

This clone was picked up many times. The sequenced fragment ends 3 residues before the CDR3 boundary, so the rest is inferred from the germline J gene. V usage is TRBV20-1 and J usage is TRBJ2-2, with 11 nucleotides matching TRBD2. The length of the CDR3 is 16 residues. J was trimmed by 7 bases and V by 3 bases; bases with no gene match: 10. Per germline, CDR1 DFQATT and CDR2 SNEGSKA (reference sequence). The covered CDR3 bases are TGCAGTGCTAGGTCACTAGCGGGAGTTAGAGGCGGGGAG. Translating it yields CSARSLAGVRGGE. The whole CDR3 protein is CSARSLAGVRGGELFF.

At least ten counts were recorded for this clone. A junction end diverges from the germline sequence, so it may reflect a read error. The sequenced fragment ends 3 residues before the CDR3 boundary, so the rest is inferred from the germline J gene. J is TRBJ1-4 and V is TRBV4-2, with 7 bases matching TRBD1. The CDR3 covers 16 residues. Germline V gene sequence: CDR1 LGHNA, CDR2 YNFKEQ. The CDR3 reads CASSQGPGQQREKLFF. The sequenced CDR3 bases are TGCGCCAGCAGCCAGGGCCCGGGACAGCAACGTGAAAAA.

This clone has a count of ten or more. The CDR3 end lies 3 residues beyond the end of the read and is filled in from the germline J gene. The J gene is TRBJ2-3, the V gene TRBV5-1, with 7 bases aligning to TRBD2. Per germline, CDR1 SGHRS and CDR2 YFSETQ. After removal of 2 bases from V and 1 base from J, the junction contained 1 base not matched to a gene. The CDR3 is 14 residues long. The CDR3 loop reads CASSLAGRTDTQYF. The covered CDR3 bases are TGCGCCAGCAGCTTAGCGGGACGCACAGATACG.

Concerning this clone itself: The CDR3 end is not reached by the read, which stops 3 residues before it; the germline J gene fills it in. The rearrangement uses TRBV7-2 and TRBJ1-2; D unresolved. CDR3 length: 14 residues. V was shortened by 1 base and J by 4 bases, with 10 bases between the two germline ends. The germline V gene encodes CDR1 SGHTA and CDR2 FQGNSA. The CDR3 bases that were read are TGTGCCAGCAGCTTAGGGCAGCGGATCTATGGC. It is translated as CASSLGQRIYG. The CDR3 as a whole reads CASSLGQRIYGYTF. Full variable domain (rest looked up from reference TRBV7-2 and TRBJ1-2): GAGVSQSPSNKVTEKGKDVELRCDPISGHTALYWYRQSLGQGLEFLIYFQGNSAPDKSGLPSDRFSAERTGGSVSTLTIQRTQQEDSAVYLCASSLGQRIYGYTFGSGTRLTVV.

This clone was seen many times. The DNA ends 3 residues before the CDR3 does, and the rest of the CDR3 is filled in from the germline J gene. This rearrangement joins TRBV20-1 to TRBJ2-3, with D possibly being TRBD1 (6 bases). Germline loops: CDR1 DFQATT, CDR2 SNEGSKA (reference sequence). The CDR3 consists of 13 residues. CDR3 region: CSAGVAGAETQYF. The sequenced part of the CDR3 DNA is TGCAGTGCTGGGGTGGCAGGGGCGGAGACG.

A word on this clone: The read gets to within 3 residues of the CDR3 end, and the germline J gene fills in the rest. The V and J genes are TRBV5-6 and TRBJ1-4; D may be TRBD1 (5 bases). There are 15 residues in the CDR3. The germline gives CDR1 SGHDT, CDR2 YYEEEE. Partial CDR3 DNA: TGTGCCAGCAGCTTAGCCGGGGGTCATAATTCACCA. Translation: CASSLAGGHNSP. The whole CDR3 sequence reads CASSLAGGHNSPLFF.

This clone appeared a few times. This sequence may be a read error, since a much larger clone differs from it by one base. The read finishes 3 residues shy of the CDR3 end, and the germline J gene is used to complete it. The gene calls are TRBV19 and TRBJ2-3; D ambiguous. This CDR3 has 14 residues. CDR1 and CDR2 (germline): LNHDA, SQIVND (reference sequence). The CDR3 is CASSMADIQETQYF. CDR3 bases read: TGTGCCAGTAGTATGGCGGATATCCAAGAGACG.

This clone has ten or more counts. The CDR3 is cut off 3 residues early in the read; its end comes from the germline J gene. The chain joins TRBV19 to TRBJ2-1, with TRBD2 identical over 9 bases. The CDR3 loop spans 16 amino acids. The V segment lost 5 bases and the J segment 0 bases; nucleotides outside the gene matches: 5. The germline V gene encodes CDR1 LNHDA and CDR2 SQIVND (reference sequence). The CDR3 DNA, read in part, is TGTGCCAGTAGTGTGACTAGCGGCAGCTCCTACAATGAG. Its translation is CASSVTSGSSYNE. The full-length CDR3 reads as CASSVTSGSSYNEQFF.

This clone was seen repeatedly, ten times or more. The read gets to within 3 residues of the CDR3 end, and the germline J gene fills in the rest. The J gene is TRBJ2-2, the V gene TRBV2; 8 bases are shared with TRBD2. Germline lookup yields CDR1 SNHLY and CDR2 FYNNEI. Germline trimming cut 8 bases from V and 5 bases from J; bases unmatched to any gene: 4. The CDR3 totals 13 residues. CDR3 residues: CASAGGRTGELFF. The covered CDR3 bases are TGTGCCAGCGCGGGGGGCCGAACCGGGGAG.

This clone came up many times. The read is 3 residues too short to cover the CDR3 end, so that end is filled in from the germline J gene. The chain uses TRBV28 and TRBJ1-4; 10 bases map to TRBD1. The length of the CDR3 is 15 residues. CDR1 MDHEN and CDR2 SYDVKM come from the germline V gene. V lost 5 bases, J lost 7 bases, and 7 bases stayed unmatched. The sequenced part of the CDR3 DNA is TGTGCCAGCAGTAGGACAGGGGGAGTGAGTGAAAAA. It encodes CASSRTGGVSEK. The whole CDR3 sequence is CASSRTGGVSEKLFF. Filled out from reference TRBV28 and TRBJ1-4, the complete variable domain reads DVKVTQSSRYLVKRTGEKVFLECVQDMDHENMFWYRQDPGLGLRLIYFSYDVKMKEKGDIPEGYSVSREKKERFSLILESASTNQTSMYLCASSRTGGVSEKLFFGSGTQLSVL.